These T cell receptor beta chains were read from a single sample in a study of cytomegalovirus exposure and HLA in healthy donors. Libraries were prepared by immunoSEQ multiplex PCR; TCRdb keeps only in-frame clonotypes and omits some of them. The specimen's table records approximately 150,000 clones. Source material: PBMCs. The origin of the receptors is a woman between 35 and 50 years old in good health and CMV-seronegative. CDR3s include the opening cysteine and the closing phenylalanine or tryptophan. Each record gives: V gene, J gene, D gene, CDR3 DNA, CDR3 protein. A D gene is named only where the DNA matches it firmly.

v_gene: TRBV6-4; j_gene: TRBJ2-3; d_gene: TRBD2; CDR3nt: TGTGCCAGCAGTGCTAGCGGGGGGAGCACAGATACGCAGTATTTT; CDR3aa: CASSASGGSTDTQYF
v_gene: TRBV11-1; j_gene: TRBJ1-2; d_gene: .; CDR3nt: TGTGCCAGCAGCTTAGTTGGGCAGGATGGCTACACCTTC; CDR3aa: CASSLVGQDGYTF
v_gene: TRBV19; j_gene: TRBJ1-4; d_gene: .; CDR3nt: TGTGCCAGTAGTATCTATGAACGGGAAAAACTGTTTTTT; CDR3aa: CASSIYEREKLFF
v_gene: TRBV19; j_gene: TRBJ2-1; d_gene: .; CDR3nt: TGTGCCAGTAGTATGGCAGGGGCATCCTACAATGAGCAGTTCTTC; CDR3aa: CASSMAGASYNEQFF
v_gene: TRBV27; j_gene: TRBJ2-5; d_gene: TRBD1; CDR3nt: TGTGCCAGCAGTTCCCAGGGGGCAGAGACCCAGTACTTC; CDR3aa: CASSSQGAETQYF
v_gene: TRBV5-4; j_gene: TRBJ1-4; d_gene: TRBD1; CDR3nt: TGTGCCAGCAGCTTGGGGGACAGATATGAAAAACTGTTTTTT; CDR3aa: CASSLGDRYEKLFF
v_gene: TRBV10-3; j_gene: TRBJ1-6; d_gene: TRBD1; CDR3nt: TGTGCCATCAGTGAGGCCGGACAGGGGAATTCACCCCTCCACTTT; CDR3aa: CAISEAGQGNSPLHF
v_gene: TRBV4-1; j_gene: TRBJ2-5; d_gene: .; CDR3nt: TGCGCCAGCAGCCAAGAAGGGGTAAGGGTCCAAGAGACCCAGTACTTC; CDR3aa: CASSQEGVRVQETQYF
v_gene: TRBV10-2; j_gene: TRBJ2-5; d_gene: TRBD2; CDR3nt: TGCGCCAGCAGGGTAGCGGGGGGCGGGGGAGAGACCCAGTACTTC; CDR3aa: CASRVAGGGGETQYF
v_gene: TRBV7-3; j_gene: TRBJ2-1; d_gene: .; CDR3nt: TGTGCCAGCAGCTCAGGACCTCGGGAAGAGCAGTTCTTC; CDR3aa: CASSSGPREEQFF
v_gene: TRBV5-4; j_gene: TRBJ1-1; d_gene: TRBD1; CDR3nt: TGTGCCAGCAGCTTCGACAGGGGGCTAATTTCGGCTTTCTTT; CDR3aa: CASSFDRGLISAFF
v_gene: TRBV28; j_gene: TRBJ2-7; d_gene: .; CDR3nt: TGTGCCAGCAGTTTCCTTACACAGGGCCCTCAGTACTTC; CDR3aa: CASSFLTQGPQYF
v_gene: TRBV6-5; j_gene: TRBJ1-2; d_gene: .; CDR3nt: TGTGCCAGCAGTCAACCTGACTCTATCGGCAACACCTTC; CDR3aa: CASSQPDSIGNTF
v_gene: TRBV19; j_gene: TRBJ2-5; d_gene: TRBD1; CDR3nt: TGTGCCAGTAGTACCTCGGGACAGTTGACCCAGTACTTC; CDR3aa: CASSTSGQLTQYF
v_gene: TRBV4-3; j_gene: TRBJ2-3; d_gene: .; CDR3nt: TGCGCCAGCAGCCAAGTGGGAGCGGCAAGCACAGATACGCAGTATTTT; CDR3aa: CASSQVGAASTDTQYF
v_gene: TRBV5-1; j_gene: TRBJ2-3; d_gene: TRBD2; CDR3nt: TGCGCCAGCTGTACTAGCGGGGGGGCCACAGATACGCAGTATTTT; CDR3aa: CASCTSGGATDTQYF
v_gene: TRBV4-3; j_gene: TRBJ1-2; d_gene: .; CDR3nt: TGCGCCAGCAGCCAAGATTTGCACAGCTATGGCTACACCTTC; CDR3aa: CASSQDLHSYGYTF
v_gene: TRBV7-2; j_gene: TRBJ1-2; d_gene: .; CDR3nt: TGTGCCAGCAGCTCGGGGGGAGGCTACACCTTC; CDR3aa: CASSSGGGYTF
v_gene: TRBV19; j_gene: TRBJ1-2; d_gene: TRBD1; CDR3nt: TGTGCCAGTAGTCGGGACAGGGGTAGTGACTACACCTTC; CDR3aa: CASSRDRGSDYTF
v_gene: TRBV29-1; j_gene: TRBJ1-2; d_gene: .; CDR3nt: TGCAGCGTGGGGCCGGGGGAGGCTAACTATGGCTACACCTTC; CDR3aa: CSVGPGEANYGYTF
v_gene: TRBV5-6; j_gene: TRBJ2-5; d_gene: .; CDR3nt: TGTGCCAGCAGCTCCTTTGCGGAGCGGTCCTTGTATACCCAGTACTTC; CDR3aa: CASSSFAERSLYTQYF
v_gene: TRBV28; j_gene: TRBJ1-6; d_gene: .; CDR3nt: TGTGCCAGCAGTTTTAATGAGCGGGGTAATTCACCCCTCCACTTT; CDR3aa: CASSFNERGNSPLHF
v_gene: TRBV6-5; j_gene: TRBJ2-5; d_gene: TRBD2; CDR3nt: TGTGCCAGCAGGAAGACTAGCCGGGAGACCCAGTACTTC; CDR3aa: CASRKTSRETQYF
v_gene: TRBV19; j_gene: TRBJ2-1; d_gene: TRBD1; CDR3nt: TGTGCCAGTAGACCTTCGACAGGGATGTTCTACAATGAGCAGTTCTTC; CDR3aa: CASRPSTGMFYNEQFF
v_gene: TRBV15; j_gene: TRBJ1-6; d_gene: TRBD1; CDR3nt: TGTGCCACCAGCAGGGACAGGGAGTATAATTCACCCCTCCACTTT; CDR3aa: CATSRDREYNSPLHF
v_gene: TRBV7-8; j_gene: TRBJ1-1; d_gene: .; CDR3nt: TGTGCCAGCAGCTTAGCGCAAAGCGATACTTCGGCTTTCTTT; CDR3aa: CASSLAQSDTSAFF
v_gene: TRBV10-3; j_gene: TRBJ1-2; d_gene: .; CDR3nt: TGTGCCATCAGTGAGGGGCAGGGGAATGGCTACACCTTC; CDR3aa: CAISEGQGNGYTF
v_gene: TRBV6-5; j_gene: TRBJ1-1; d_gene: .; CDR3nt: TGTGCCAGCAGCCAGACAGTGAACACTGAAGCTTTCTTT; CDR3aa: CASSQTVNTEAFF
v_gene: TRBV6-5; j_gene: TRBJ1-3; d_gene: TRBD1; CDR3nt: TGTGCCAGCACTTGGACAGGCTACTCTGGAAACACCATATATTTT; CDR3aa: CASTWTGYSGNTIYF
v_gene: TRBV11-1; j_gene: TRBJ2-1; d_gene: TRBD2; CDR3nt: TGTGCCAGCAGCTTAGGGGAGGCTAGCGGGGGGAGAAATGAGCAGTTCTTC; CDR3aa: CASSLGEASGGRNEQFF
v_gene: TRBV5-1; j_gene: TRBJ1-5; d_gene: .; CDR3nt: TGCGCCAGCAGCGGGGAGGGGCGATCGAGCAATCAGCCCCAGCATTTT; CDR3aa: CASSGEGRSSNQPQHF